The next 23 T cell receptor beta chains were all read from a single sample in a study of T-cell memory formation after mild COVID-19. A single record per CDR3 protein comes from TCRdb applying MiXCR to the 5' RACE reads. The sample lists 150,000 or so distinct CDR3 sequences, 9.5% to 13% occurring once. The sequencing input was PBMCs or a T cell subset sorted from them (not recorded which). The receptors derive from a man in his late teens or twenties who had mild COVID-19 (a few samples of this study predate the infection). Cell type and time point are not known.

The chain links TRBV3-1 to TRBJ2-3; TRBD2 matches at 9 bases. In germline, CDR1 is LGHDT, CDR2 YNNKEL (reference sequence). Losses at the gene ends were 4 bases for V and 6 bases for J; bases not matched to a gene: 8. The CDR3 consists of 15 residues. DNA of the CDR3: TGTGCCAGCAGCCCGGGACTAGCTGCGAGTGATACGCAGTATTTT. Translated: CASSPGLAASDTQYF.

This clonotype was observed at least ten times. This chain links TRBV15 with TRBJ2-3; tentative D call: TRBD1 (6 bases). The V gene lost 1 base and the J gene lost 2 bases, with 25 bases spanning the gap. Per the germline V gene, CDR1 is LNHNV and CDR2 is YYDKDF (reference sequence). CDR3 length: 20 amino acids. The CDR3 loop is CATSRGGPRLANSPTDTQYF. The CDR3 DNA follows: TGTGCCACCAGCAGAGGGGGGCCTCGATTAGCGAATAGTCCCACAGATACGCAGTATTTT. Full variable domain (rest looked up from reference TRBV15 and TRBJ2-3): DAMVIQNPRYQVTQFGKPVTLSCSQTLNHNVMYWYQQKSSQAPKLLFHYYDKDFNNEADTPDNFQSRRPNTSFCFLDIRSPGLGDTAMYLCATSRGGPRLANSPTDTQYFGPGTRLTVL.

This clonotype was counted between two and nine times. The CDR3 region has the DNA TGTGCCAGCAGCTTAGGGGGGGAGGGGACCCAACCCCAGCATTTT. This codes for CASSLGGEGTQPQHF. The chain has TRBV7-9 and TRBJ1-5; a weak D match, TRBD1 (5 bases). The CDR3 spans 15 residues. CDR1 and CDR2 from the germline V gene are SEHNR and FQNEAQ (reference sequence). The ends were cut back, 1 base at V and 10 bases at J, with 17 bases in the middle.

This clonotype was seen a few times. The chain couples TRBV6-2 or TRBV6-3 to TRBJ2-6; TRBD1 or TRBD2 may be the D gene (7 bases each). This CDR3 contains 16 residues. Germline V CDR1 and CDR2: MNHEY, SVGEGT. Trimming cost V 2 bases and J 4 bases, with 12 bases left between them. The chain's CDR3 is CASSYAGGGGANVLTF. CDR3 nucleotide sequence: TGTGCCAGCAGTTACGCAGGGGGGGGAGGGGCCAACGTCCTGACTTTC.

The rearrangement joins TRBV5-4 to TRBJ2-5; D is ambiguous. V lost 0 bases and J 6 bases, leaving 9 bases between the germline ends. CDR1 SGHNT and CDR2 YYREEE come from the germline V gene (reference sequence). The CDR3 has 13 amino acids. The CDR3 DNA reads TGTGCCAGCAGCTTGGCCGGTATGAAGACCCAGTACTTC. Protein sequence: CASSLAGMKTQYF.

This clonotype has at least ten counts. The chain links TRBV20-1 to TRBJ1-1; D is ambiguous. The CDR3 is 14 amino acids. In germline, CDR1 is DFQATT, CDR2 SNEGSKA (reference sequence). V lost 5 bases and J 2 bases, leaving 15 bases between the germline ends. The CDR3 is CSARHIRANTEAFF. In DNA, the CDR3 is TGCAGTGCTCGGCACATTAGGGCTAACACTGAAGCTTTCTTT.

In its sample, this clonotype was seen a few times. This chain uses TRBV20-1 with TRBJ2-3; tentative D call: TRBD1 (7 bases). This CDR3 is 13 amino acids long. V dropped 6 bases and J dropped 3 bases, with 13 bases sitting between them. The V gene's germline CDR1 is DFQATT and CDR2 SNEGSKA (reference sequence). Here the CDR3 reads CSAPPGGTDTQYF. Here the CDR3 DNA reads TGCAGTGCGCCCCCAGGGGGGACAGATACGCAGTATTTT.

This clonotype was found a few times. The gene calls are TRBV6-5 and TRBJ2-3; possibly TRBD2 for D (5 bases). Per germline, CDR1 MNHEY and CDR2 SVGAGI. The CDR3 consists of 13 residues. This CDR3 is CAVSGRQPDTQYF. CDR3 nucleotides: TGTGCTGTCAGCGGACGGCAGCCAGATACGCAGTATTTT.

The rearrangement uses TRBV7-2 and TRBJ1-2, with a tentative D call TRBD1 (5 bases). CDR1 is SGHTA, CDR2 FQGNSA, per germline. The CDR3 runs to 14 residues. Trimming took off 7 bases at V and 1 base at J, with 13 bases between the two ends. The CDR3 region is CASNPGHYNYGYTF. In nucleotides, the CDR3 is TGTGCCAGCAACCCCGGACACTATAACTATGGCTACACCTTC. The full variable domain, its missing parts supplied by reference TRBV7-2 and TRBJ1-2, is GAGVSQSPSNKVTEKGKDVELRCDPISGHTALYWYRQSLGQGLEFLIYFQGNSAPDKSGLPSDRFSAERTGGSVSTLTIQRTQQEDSAVYLCASNPGHYNYGYTFGSGTRLTVV.

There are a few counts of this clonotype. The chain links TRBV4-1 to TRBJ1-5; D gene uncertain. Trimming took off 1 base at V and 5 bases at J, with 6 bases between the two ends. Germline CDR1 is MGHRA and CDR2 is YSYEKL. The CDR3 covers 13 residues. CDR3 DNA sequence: TGCGCCAGCAGCCAAGCCTTAGATCAGCCCCAGCATTTT. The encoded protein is CASSQALDQPQHF.

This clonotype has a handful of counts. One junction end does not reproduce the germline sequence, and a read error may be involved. CDR3 loop: CASSPTGSGNEKLIF. The CDR3 DNA sequence: TGCGCCAGCAGCCCCACCGGCTCGGGGAATGAAAAACTGATTTTT. The chain combines TRBV5-1 with TRBJ1-4; D gene unclear. Germline CDR1 SGHRS, CDR2 YFSETQ. The CDR3 sequence is 15 residues long.

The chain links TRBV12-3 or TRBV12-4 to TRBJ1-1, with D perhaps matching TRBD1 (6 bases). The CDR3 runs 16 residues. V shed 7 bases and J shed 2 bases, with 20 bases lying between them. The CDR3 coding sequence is TGTGCCAGCAAGTTTTTTGGGGGGCTCCGCAACACTGAAGCTTTCTTT. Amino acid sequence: CASKFFGGLRNTEAFF.

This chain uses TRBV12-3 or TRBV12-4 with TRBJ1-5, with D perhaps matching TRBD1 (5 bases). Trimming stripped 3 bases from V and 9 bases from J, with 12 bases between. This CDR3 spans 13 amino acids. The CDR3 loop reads CASSFTGPGPQHF. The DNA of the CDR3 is TGTGCCAGCAGTTTCACAGGTCCCGGGCCCCAGCATTTT.

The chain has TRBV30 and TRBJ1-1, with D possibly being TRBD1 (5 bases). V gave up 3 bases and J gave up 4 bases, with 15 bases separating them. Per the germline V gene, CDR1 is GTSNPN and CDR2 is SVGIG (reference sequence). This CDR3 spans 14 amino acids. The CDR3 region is CAWSRLGGSTEAFF. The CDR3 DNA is TGTGCCTGGAGCCGCTTGGGGGGAAGCACTGAAGCTTTCTTT. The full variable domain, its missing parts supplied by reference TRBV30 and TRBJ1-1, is SQTIHQWPATLVQPVGSPLSLECTVEGTSNPNLYWYRQAAGRGLQLLFYSVGIGQISSEVPQNLSASRPQDRQFILSSKKLLLSDSGFYLCAWSRLGGSTEAFFGQGTRLTVV.

This chain's CDR3 is CASSYDRAPDYGYTF. Written as DNA, the CDR3 is TGTGCCAGCAGCTACGACAGGGCCCCGGACTATGGCTACACCTTC. V and J are TRBV6-1 and TRBJ1-2; 7 bases match TRBD1. The CDR3 totals 15 residues. Germline CDR1 reads MNHNS; CDR2 reads SASEGT. After removal of 6 bases from V and 3 bases from J, the junction contained 10 bases not matched to a gene.

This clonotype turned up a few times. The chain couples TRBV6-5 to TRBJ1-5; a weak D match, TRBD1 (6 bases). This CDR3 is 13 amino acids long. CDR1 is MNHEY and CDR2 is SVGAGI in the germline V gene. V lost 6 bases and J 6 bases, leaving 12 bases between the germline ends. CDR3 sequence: CASSSGDAQPQHF. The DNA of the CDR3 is TGTGCCAGCAGCTCAGGGGACGCTCAGCCCCAGCATTTT.

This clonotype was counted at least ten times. The DNA of the CDR3 is TGTGCCATCTCAAGGACTTCGAAAAACGAGCAGTACTTC. The encoded protein is CAISRTSKNEQYF. The gene calls are TRBV12-3 or TRBV12-4 and TRBJ2-7; D perhaps matches TRBD2 (5 bases). The V and J ends lost 10 bases and 5 bases respectively, with 18 bases between them. The CDR3 is 13 residues long.

The CDR3 sequence: CASSSGSGQPQHF. CDR3 in DNA: TGTGCCAGCAGCTCAGGGTCGGGTCAGCCCCAGCATTTT. The chain is built from TRBV2 and TRBJ1-5; tentative D call: TRBD1 (5 bases). The V gene's germline CDR1 is SNHLY and CDR2 FYNNEI. The length of the CDR3 is 13 residues. The V gene lost 6 bases and the J gene lost 6 bases, with 12 bases spanning the gap.

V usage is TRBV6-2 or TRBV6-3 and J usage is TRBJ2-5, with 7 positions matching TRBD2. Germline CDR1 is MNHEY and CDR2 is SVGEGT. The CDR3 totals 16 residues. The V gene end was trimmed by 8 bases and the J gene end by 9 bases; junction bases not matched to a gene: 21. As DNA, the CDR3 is TGTGCCAGCGCCCCCTCGGCAGCGGGGCCCTCCGGGGCCCAGTACTTC. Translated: CASAPSAAGPSGAQYF.

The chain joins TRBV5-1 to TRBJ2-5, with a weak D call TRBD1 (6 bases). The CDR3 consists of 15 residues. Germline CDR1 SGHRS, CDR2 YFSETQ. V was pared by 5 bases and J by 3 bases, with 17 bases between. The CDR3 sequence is CASSRGDTGKETQYF. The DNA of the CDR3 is TGCGCCAGCAGTCGAGGGGACACCGGTAAAGAGACCCAGTACTTC.

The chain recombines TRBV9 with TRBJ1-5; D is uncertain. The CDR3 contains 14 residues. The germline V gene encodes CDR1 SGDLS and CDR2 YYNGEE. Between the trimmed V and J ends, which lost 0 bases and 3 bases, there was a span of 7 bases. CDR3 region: CASSVDANNQPQHF. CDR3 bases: TGTGCCAGCAGCGTAGACGCCAACAATCAGCCCCAGCATTTT.

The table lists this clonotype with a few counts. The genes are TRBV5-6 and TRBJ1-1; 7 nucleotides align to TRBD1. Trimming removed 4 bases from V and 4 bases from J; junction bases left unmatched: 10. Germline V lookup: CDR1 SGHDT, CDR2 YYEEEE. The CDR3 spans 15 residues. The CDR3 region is CASSLYRGGGTEAFF. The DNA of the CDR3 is TGTGCCAGCAGCCTCTACAGGGGAGGAGGCACTGAAGCTTTCTTT.

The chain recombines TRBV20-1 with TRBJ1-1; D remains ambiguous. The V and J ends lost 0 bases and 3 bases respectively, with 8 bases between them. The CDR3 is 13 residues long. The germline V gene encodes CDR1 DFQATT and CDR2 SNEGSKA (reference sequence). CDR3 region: CSARDYGDTEAFF. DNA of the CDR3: TGCAGTGCTAGAGATTATGGGGACACTGAAGCTTTCTTT.